Listed below are T cell receptor beta chains from one sample, sequenced in a study of CD8 T cells in ankylosing spondylitis. Using its own MiXCR run on the 5' RACE reads, TCRdb lists one record per CDR3 protein. In the table there are 100,000 to 150,000 distinct CDR3 sequences, around 7% of which are singletons. Sequencing was done on a sample of blood, either unsorted or a sorted T cell fraction (not recorded which). These receptors all come from a male donor with ankylosing spondylitis or in good health (not recorded which). Each CDR3 is given with its conserved first and last residue. The D gene is left open where the match is weak. Not all rows give a size; the values are once, few, many and, for expanded clones, a class.

D gene	clone size	V gene	J gene	CDR3 DNA	CDR3 protein
TRBD2	many	TRBV12-3/TRBV12-4	TRBJ2-1	TGTGCCAGCAGTGGGGGACTAGCGGTTTCCTTGGAGCAGTTCTTC	CASSGGLAVSLEQFF
TRBD2	many	TRBV7-2	TRBJ2-3	TGTGCCAGCAGCTATACTAGCGGGAGGCTGGATACGCAGTATTTT	CASSYTSGRLDTQYF
.	many	TRBV29-1	TRBJ1-2	TGCAGCGTTGACGGGGAGCGGGCCTATGGCTACACCTTC	CSVDGERAYGYTF
TRBD2	many	TRBV4-1	TRBJ2-1	TGCGCCAGCAGCCCCTCAATAGCGGGGGGGTCGAATGAGCAGTTCTTC	CASSPSIAGGSNEQFF
.	many	TRBV28	TRBJ1-6	TGTGCCAGCAGTCCCCTGTTGAATTCACCCCTCCACTTT	CASSPLLNSPLHF
.	many	TRBV20-1	TRBJ2-3	TGCAGTGCTACGATCCTAGGGGGCACAGATACGCAGTATTTT	CSATILGGTDTQYF
TRBD2	many	TRBV18	TRBJ2-3	TGTGCCAGCTCACCACGTCAGCGGGAGAGCCCAGATACGCAGTATTTT	CASSPRQRESPDTQYF
.	many	TRBV5-1	TRBJ2-7	TGCGCCAGCAGCTTGGACACTAGCAGCCACGAGCAGTACTTC	CASSLDTSSHEQYF
.	many	TRBV5-1	TRBJ2-7	TGCGCCAGCAGCTTGTCTGGGGAATCCGAGCAGTACTTC	CASSLSGESEQYF
.	many	TRBV10-3	TRBJ1-2	TGTGCCATCTCGTTGGGCGACTATGGCTACACCTTC	CAISLGDYGYTF
.	many	TRBV5-1	TRBJ2-1	TGCGCCAGCAGCTTAGCAGGGTTCACCTACAATGAGCAGTTCTTC	CASSLAGFTYNEQFF
TRBD2	many	TRBV9	TRBJ2-3	TGTGCCAGCAGCAAAGATAGCGGGAGGGCCGCAGATACGCAGTATTTT	CASSKDSGRAADTQYF
TRBD1	many	TRBV4-2	TRBJ1-2	TGTGCCAGCAGCCAAGCTCTCGGACAGGGGGAGGGAGGGGGCTACACCTTC	CASSQALGQGEGGGYTF
TRBD2	many	TRBV7-7	TRBJ2-2	TGTGCTAGCTTCCCTAGCGGCTACACCGGGGAGCTGTTTTTT	CASFPSGYTGELFF
TRBD2	many	TRBV12-3/TRBV12-4	TRBJ2-1	TGTGCCAGCAGTTTAAACGTTGCTAGCGGGAGTGATGAGCAGTTCTTC	CASSLNVASGSDEQFF
.	many	TRBV10-3	TRBJ1-6	TGTGCCATCAGTGAGGGGGTACAGAATTCACCCCTCCACTTT	CAISEGVQNSPLHF
.	once	TRBV18	TRBJ2-1	TGTGCCAGCTCACCAGGGACTGGATACTACAATGAGCAGTTCTTC	CASSPGTGYYNEQFF
TRBD2	.	TRBV6-1	TRBJ2-1	TGTGCCAGCACCTGGGGGGGGGAGCAGTTCTTC	CASTWGGEQFF
.	many	TRBV6-5	TRBJ2-7	TGTGCCAGCAGTTACAGGCAGGGTGAGCAGTACTTC	CASSYRQGEQYF
TRBD2	many	TRBV20-1	TRBJ2-2	TGCAGTGCTAGTGGGCTAGCGGGGGTCGCGAACACCGGGGAGCTGTTTTTT	CSASGLAGVANTGELFF
.	many	TRBV7-9	TRBJ1-5	TGTGCCAGCAGCTTATCGGGGAATCAGCCCCAGCATTTT	CASSLSGNQPQHF
.	many	TRBV5-1	TRBJ2-3	TGCGCCAGCAGGCGGGACACAGCAGATACGCAGTATTTT	CASRRDTADTQYF
.	many	TRBV6-2/TRBV6-3	TRBJ1-5	TGTGCCAGCAGCGCCGCGGCCCGACGCGGGGACCCCAATCAGCCCCAGCATTTT	CASSAAARRGDPNQPQHF
.	many	TRBV7-6	TRBJ1-2	TGTGCCAGCAGCCCGACTGGGGTATCGGATGCCTATGGCTACACCTTC	CASSPTGVSDAYGYTF
.	once	TRBV29-1	TRBJ1-2	TGCAGCGTTGACCCACAGGGTGACTATGGCTACACCTTC	CSVDPQGDYGYTF
.	many	TRBV5-5	TRBJ1-2	TGTGCCAGCAACCCTTCATGGACCAACTATGGCTACACCTTC	CASNPSWTNYGYTF
TRBD2	many	TRBV29-1	TRBJ2-2	TGCAGCGTCACCGGGACTAGAAACACCGGGGAGCTGTTTTTT	CSVTGTRNTGELFF
TRBD1	many	TRBV19	TRBJ1-1	TGTGCCAGTAGCCGACAGGGAATGGGCACTGAAGCTTTCTTT	CASSRQGMGTEAFF
.	many	TRBV20-1	TRBJ1-5	TGCAGTGTGAGAGAAGGCGGGAATCAGCCCCAGCATTTT	CSVREGGNQPQHF
.	many	TRBV5-1	TRBJ2-3	TGCGCCAGCAGCATCCAGACAGGGAGGACAGATACGCAGTATTTT	CASSIQTGRTDTQYF
.	many	TRBV3-1	TRBJ1-5	TGTGCCAGCAGCCAAGATGGGGGAAATCAGCCCCAGCATTTT	CASSQDGGNQPQHF
TRBD2	.	TRBV20-1	TRBJ2-6	TGCTGTGCTAGAGATCGGGTAGCGGGGAGCTCTGGGGCCAACGTCCTGACTTTC	CCARDRVAGSSGANVLTF